The subject of this entry is one T cell receptor beta chain. As yet, its antigen is unknown. A second about 6 to 12 cycle PCR used barcoded and J-beta primers. MiXCR was run by TCRdb on the 5' RACE reads, yielding one entry per CDR3 protein. The repertoire consists of some 1.5 million distinct CDR3 sequences, with approximately 43% occurring once and the leading ten covering about 4%. Ten milliliters of peripheral blood were drawn from each donor. This specimen belongs to a study of blood T cells in healthy people across ages. Study context: Researchers report that template switching captured about one barcoded beta molecule per two T cells. Study results and limitations: Unsorted PBMCs blocked a conclusive comparison of naive and antigen-experienced cells.

Germline trimming cut 4 bases from V and 6 bases from J; bases unmatched to any gene: 13. The CDR3 is made up of 17 amino acids. CDR1 SNHLY and CDR2 FYNNEI come from the germline V gene. Sequencing was performed on blood. The gene calls are TRBV2 and TRBJ2-1; 9 bases are a match to TRBD1. The sequence was collected from a woman younger than 35 in good health. CDR3 DNA: TGTGCCAGCAGTGTAGAATCGCGGACAGGGGTTGGCAATGAGCAGTTCTTC. It codes for CASSVESRTGVGNEQFF.